This T cell receptor beta chain was recorded in a study of shared clonotypes between healthy human individuals. V gave up 4 bases and J gave up 0 bases, with 14 bases separating them. Germline V gene data show CDR1 as SGHRS and CDR2 as YFSETQ. This CDR3 spans 16 amino acids. The data were produced by immunoSEQ multiplex PCR, yet TCRdb's version contains in-frame clones alone and is incomplete. Altogether approximately 87,000 clones are present, about 65% being singletons, with the ten largest covering about 51%. General study points: Non-shared clonotypes showed lower generation probabilities than clonotypes common to all four donors.

This clone was observed a few times. As yet, its antigen is unknown. Sequencing was carried out using memory CD8+ T cells sorted from blood. Subset described: CD45RO+ cells pooled with CCR7-negative TemRA cells. The chain combines TRBV5-1 with TRBJ2-1; no reliable D call. The clonotype comes from a man aged 25-45 years in good health. CDR3 amino acids: CASSPETSVSYNEQFF. DNA for the CDR3: TGCGCCAGCAGCCCGGAGACCAGCGTCTCCTACAATGAGCAGTTCTTC.